This T cell receptor beta chain is drawn from a study of radiation and T cells in renal cell carcinoma (dated by TCRdb to the early 2020s). Background for the entire study: TCR beta sequencing covered roughly 53 samples in total, comprising some 26 tumors and about 27 peripheral blood samples. The last blood draw happened 4 weeks after radiation, timed to coincide with nephrectomy. Across all 50 or so samples, 4 million to 5 million unique CDR3 nucleotide sequences encoding some 2.6 million unique CDR3 amino acid sequences were identified.

Following the manufacturer's recommendations, the immunoSEQ kit was used to generate TCR beta libraries from genomic DNA. To prepare the libraries, a first multiplex PCR with proprietary primers was run, followed by a second PCR that added unique barcodes, and a bead cleanup was done after each round. Each sample batch included a kit-provided positive control reaction and a negative control reaction. The final libraries underwent checking on an Agilent 4200 TapeStation D1000 ScreenTape, volumetric pooling, and quantification by qPCR. An Illumina NextSeq500 fitted with a MidOutput 150-cycle cartridge performed the sequencing, running 156 Read1 cycles and 15 Index1 cycles with the kit's custom primers. The pooled library was loaded at 0.75 to 1 pM, with an approximately 19% PhiX control spiked in. On the authors' methods: Vendor-processed data were analyzed in R, and a clonotype was defined as all T cells sharing the same CDR3 nucleotide sequence. For clone abundance analyses, frequencies were normalized to the 10,000 most abundant clones per sample. Public T cell clones, which averaged fewer than five per sample, were excluded before analysis. Tumor-enriched and baseline blood-enriched clonotypes were defined by at least a 32-fold difference in abundance between compartments. A beta-binomial differential abundance model was applied to find clonotypes that expanded or contracted between blood time points. Tumor-blood repertoire similarity was measured with the Baroni-Urbani and Buser coefficient, and groups were compared using two-tailed Wilcoxon tests in R. The table comes from immuneACCESS by way of TCRdb, which keeps in-frame sequences with V and J called. Part of the clones is missing from these tables; in studies checked, under half for an unresolved V gene and the rest for unknown reasons. V and J calls and clone size follow that table, whereas D and trimming were derived from the DNA. For this sample the table gives approximately 170,000 clones, of which about nine tenths were detected only once. The ten largest account for 10% to 12% of the sample.

Looking up the germline V gene (reference sequence) yields CDR1 SGHKS and CDR2 YYEKEE. Trimming at the junction amounts to 2 bases on V and 3 bases on J, and the germline ends lie 9 bases apart. There are 13 amino acids in the CDR3, from cysteine to phenylalanine inclusive. The read is trimmed to its CDR3 DNA, 39 bases read in frame from base 1. This clone has only one observation. Its antigen is still unknown. The record has no base qualities; no much larger clone is one base away. What the research found in general, with its limitations: In blood, the top tumor clonotypes increased between baseline and 2 weeks post-radiation and then shrank by 4 weeks, which suggests that tumor-resident clones expanded only transiently. Because pretreatment tumor biopsies were not available, the study could not determine whether clonotypes were already present within the tumor at baseline. Blood repertoire dynamics were not followed beyond 4 weeks after treatment. The single-armed trial design could not address effects of radiation dose or scheduling on the TCR repertoire.

Sample time point, as interpreted from the label and publication: blood 4 weeks post-SBRT, at nephrectomy. The treatment or condition label for this specimen denotes: 15 Gy SBRT to primary tumor, nephrectomy 4 weeks later. The samples were drawn from a clinical trial, where primary renal cell carcinomas were treated with 15 Gy of stereotactic body radiation therapy and then removed by nephrectomy 4 weeks afterward. Serial peripheral blood from radiation-treated patients was sampled at baseline, 2 weeks and 4 weeks after SBRT to track tumor-enriched clonotypes. Every patient's renal cell carcinoma showed clear cell pathology. The QIAamp DNA Blood Mini Kit (Qiagen) was used to prepare genomic DNA for TCR sequencing. Samples were included in the analyses only if all quality control checks were passed.

This TCR was recovered from a woman aged 50 to 60 with renal cell carcinoma. This specimen consisted of blood, obtained from a patient whose treatment included radiotherapy and nephrectomy. Rearrangement joined TRBV5-5 to TRBJ2-7; the D gene is possibly TRBD2, with 5 bases matching. DNA sequence: TGTGCCAGCAGCTTTCTAGCAAACTACGAGCAGTACTTC. Its translation is CASSFLANYEQYF.